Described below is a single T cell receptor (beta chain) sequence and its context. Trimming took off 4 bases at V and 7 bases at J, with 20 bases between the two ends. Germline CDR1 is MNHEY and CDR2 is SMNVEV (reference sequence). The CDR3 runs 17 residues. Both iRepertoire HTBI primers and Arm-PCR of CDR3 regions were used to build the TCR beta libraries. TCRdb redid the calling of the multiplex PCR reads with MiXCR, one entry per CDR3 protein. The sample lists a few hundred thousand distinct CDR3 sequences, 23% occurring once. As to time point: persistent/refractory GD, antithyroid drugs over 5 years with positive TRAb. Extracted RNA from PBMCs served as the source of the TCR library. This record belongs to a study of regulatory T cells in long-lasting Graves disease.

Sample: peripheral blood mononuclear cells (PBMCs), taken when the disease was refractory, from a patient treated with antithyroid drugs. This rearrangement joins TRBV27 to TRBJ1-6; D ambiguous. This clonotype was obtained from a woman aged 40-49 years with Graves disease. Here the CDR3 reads CASSSVRYHTPNSPLHF. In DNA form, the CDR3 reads TGTGCCAGCAGTTCAGTTAGATATCATACACCGAATTCACCCCTCCACTTT.